The 25 T cell receptor beta chains below come from one sample, sequenced in a study of control samples from healthy donors and cancer patients. Here immunoSEQ multiplex PCR was the method, and the copy in TCRdb shows in-frame clones only, minus some. The top ten hold approximately 1.8% of the sample, which has 200,000 or so clones, roughly nine tenths seen once. Input material: blood. These receptors were obtained from a man younger than 40 in good health.

The rearrangement links TRBV28 to TRBJ1-1; D unresolved. Trimming shortened V by 4 bases and J by 0 bases, and 9 bases separated the two germline ends. The CDR3 runs 14 residues. Germline lookup yields CDR1 MDHEN and CDR2 SYDVKM. DNA of the CDR3: TGTGCCAGCAGTTGGGCAGTCCTGAACACTGAAGCTTTCTTT. Translated, it gives CASSWAVLNTEAFF.

The chain couples TRBV5-1 to TRBJ1-2; D gene ambiguous. Trimming pared 4 bases from V and 2 bases from J, leaving 12 bases between. The CDR3 is made up of 14 amino acids. CDR1 is SGHRS and CDR2 is YFSETQ in the germline V gene. The CDR3 sequence is CASSIEDGNYGYTF. CDR3 DNA sequence: TGCGCCAGCAGCATTGAGGACGGGAACTATGGCTACACCTTC.

The genes are TRBV2 and TRBJ2-3; no reliable D call. Per germline, CDR1 SNHLY and CDR2 FYNNEI. The CDR3 is 12 residues long. Trimming cost V 8 bases and J 4 bases, with 10 bases left between them. The CDR3 loop reads CASSHTSDTQYF. In DNA form, the CDR3 reads TGTGCCAGCTCCCACACCTCAGATACGCAGTATTTT.

V and J are TRBV19 and TRBJ1-2; 9 nucleotides match TRBD1. The CDR3 runs to 15 residues. The ends lost 6 bases at V and 8 bases at J; junction bases unmatched: 13. The V gene's germline CDR1 is LNHDA and CDR2 SQIVND (reference sequence). The DNA for the CDR3 is TGTGCCAGTAGCCTTTTCCACGGACAGGGGACAGGCTACACCTTC. Translating gives CASSLFHGQGTGYTF.

This chain connects TRBV4-1 to TRBJ2-1, with 10 positions matching TRBD2. CDR1 is MGHRA, CDR2 YSYEKL, per germline. Trimming cost V 1 base and J 5 bases; bases outside gene matches: 5. The CDR3 totals 16 residues. This CDR3 reads CASSQARTSGNNEQFF. CDR3 sequence (DNA): TGCGCCAGCAGCCAAGCCCGGACTAGCGGAAACAATGAGCAGTTCTTC.

The V call is TRBV27, the J call TRBJ2-3; no firm D call. V lost 3 bases to trimming and J lost 0 bases, with 4 bases between them. The CDR3 is made up of 13 amino acids. Germline CDR1 reads MNHEY; CDR2 reads SMNVEV (reference sequence). The CDR3 nucleotides read TGTGCCAGCAGTTTGGTCAGCACAGATACGCAGTATTTT. It encodes CASSLVSTDTQYF.

The chain combines TRBV12-3 or TRBV12-4 with TRBJ1-1; D may be TRBD1 (6 bases). The CDR3 is made up of 11 amino acids. The ends were cut back, 2 bases at V and 8 bases at J, with 6 bases in the middle. In DNA, the CDR3 is TGTGCCAGCAGTTTAACAGGGGAAGCTTTCTTT. Its protein is CASSLTGEAFF.

The sample holds one count of this clone. The genes are TRBV2 and TRBJ2-3, with 11 bases identical to TRBD2. This CDR3 has 15 amino acids. Germline-derived CDR1 and CDR2 are SNHLY and FYNNEI. The V gene end was trimmed by 5 bases and the J gene end by 3 bases; junction bases not matched to a gene: 4. The CDR3 DNA reads as TGTGCCAGCAGTTATAGCGGGGGGGCGACAGATACGCAGTATTTT. This translates into CASSYSGGATDTQYF.

The chain is built from TRBV6-5 and TRBJ2-7; D remains ambiguous. Per germline, CDR1 MNHEY and CDR2 SVGAGI. This CDR3 is built from 13 residues. V gave up 6 bases and J gave up 4 bases, with 13 bases separating them. CDR3 loop: CASSRTEPYEQYF. The CDR3 DNA reads TGTGCCAGCAGCCGAACAGAACCTTACGAGCAGTACTTC.

The CDR3 region is CSVVRGPTTEAFF. The CDR3 nucleotides read TGCAGCGTTGTCCGGGGGCCGACCACTGAAGCTTTCTTT. This chain uses TRBV29-1 with TRBJ1-1; a weak D match, TRBD1 (6 bases). With 4 bases removed from V and 4 bases from J, the gap between germline ends came to 13 bases. The CDR3 sequence is 13 residues long. Germline V CDR1 and CDR2: SQVTM, ANQGSEA.

The rearrangement uses TRBV4-1 and TRBJ2-7; D might be TRBD1 (6 bases). Deletions cut 0 bases from V and 4 bases from J, with 13 bases between. The CDR3 length is 15 residues. Germline lookup yields CDR1 MGHRA and CDR2 YSYEKL. The CDR3 spells CASSQDRGRGYEQYF. In nucleotides, the CDR3 is TGCGCCAGCAGCCAAGATAGGGGCAGGGGTTACGAGCAGTACTTC.

This chain connects TRBV27 to TRBJ1-4; D is possibly TRBD1 (5 bases). The CDR3 length is 13 residues. Germline CDR1 reads MNHEY; CDR2 reads SMNVEV (reference sequence). V was trimmed by 5 bases and J by 4 bases, leaving 8 bases between them. The CDR3 nucleotides read TGTGCCAGCAGTCCAGGGTATAATGAAAAACTGTTTTTT. Protein sequence: CASSPGYNEKLFF.

A note on this clone: A read error is possible here, since a much larger clone lies one base away. V and J are TRBV14 and TRBJ1-3, with no clear D. Trimming removed 1 base from V and 1 base from J, with 5 bases in between. This CDR3 is built from 14 residues. The germline CDR1 and CDR2 sequences are SGHDN and FVKESK. DNA for the CDR3: TGTGCCAGCAGCCAAGGGACTTCTGGAAACACCATATATTTT. Translation gives CASSQGTSGNTIYF.

The chain recombines TRBV5-1 with TRBJ1-1; the D is unclear. This CDR3 contains 15 residues. Germline assignment: CDR1 SGHRS and CDR2 YFSETQ. V was shortened by 4 bases and J by 0 bases, with 13 bases between the two germline ends. DNA of the CDR3: TGCGCCAGCAGCCAATCATCAGCAGTGAACACTGAAGCTTTCTTT. Translating gives CASSQSSAVNTEAFF.

This chain uses TRBV7-8 with TRBJ2-7, with 8 bases identical to TRBD2. CDR3 length equals 17 residues. Germline CDR1 and CDR2: SGHVS and FQNEAQ. Trimming removed 1 base from V and 2 bases from J; junction bases left unmatched: 10. The CDR3 spells CASSLDGGGGPPYEQYF. The CDR3 DNA reads TGTGCCAGCAGCTTAGATGGTGGCGGGGGGCCTCCCTACGAGCAGTACTTC.

The chain combines TRBV10-1 with TRBJ1-4, with no clear D. CDR1 and CDR2 (germline): WNHNN, SYGVQD (reference sequence). V shed 0 bases and J shed 10 bases, with 9 bases lying between them. The CDR3 runs to 13 residues. The CDR3 nucleotides read TGCGCCAGCAGTGAGTCCCCAGGCGGAAAACTGTTTTTT. As protein: CASSESPGGKLFF.

The chain uses TRBV6-4 and TRBJ2-1; 9 bases match TRBD1. The CDR3 consists of 15 residues. Germline lookup yields CDR1 MRHNA and CDR2 SNTAGT. J gave up 3 bases and V 4 bases, and 4 bases lay outside the gene matches. Here the CDR3 reads CASSAGTGSYNEQFF. CDR3 nucleotide sequence: TGTGCCAGCAGTGCTGGGACAGGGAGCTACAATGAGCAGTTCTTC.

V gene TRBV14 combines with J gene TRBJ2-2; possible D gene TRBD2, 5 bases. CDR1 and CDR2 (germline): SGHDN, FVKESK. V shed 0 bases and J shed 5 bases, with 10 bases lying between them. This CDR3 comprises 15 residues. Here the CDR3 reads CASSQDAGFTGELFF. In DNA, the CDR3 is TGTGCCAGCAGCCAAGACGCGGGCTTTACCGGGGAGCTGTTTTTT.

This rearrangement joins TRBV25-1 to TRBJ1-1; tentatively, D is TRBD1 (5 bases). The CDR3 totals 13 residues. The germline V gene encodes CDR1 MGHDK and CDR2 SYGVNS. Trimming shortened V by 7 bases and J by 1 base, and 10 bases separated the two germline ends. The CDR3 DNA sequence: TGTGCCAGCAAACTGGGACGGAACACTGAAGCTTTCTTT. Protein product: CASKLGRNTEAFF.

The chain combines TRBV27 with TRBJ1-2; D is uncertain. The V and J ends lost 5 bases and 3 bases respectively, with 19 bases between them. This CDR3 region has 16 residues. Germline CDR1 reads MNHEY; CDR2 reads SMNVEV (reference sequence). The CDR3 sequence: CASSLTPSAGDYGYTF. CDR3 DNA: TGTGCCAGCAGTCTGACACCCTCGGCAGGAGACTATGGCTACACCTTC.

The chain links TRBV7-9 to TRBJ2-3; D may be TRBD2 (6 bases). This CDR3 region has 18 residues. The germline V gene has CDR1 SEHNR and CDR2 FQNEAQ (reference sequence). V shed 1 base and J shed 0 bases, with 17 bases lying between them. CDR3 DNA sequence: TGTGCCAGCAGCTTAGGGGATCTAGCGAGATACAGCACAGATACGCAGTATTTT. Protein product: CASSLGDLARYSTDTQYF.

The CDR3 loop is CASSSLVAGGRDEQFF. DNA for the CDR3: TGCGCCAGCAGCTCCCTCGTTGCGGGGGGGCGGGATGAGCAGTTCTTC. The chain carries TRBV5-1 and TRBJ2-1; TRBD2 aligns across 9 bases. The CDR3 sequence is 16 residues long. V dropped 3 bases and J dropped 8; count of bases not matched to a gene: 12. Germline CDR1 reads SGHRS; CDR2 reads YFSETQ.

A word on this clone: The DNA is omitted, as the CDR3 cannot be located on it reliably, and the CDR3 follows TCRdb's listing. The chain is built from TRBV2 and TRBJ1-4; the table's D call TRBD1 went unverified against the DNA. Looked up from germline, CDR1 is SNHLY and CDR2 is FYNNEI. The CDR3 length equals 14 residues, ends included. The CDR3 sequence: CASILDRSNEKLFF.

This rearrangement joins TRBV4-1 to TRBJ2-7, with 7 bases identical to TRBD1. The CDR3 runs to 15 residues. Trimming removed 0 bases from V and 4 bases from J; junction bases left unmatched: 6. Germline V gene lookup returns CDR1 MGHRA and CDR2 YSYEKL. Here the CDR3 reads CASSQETGLGYEQYF. CDR3 DNA: TGCGCCAGCAGCCAAGAGACAGGGTTGGGGTACGAGCAGTACTTC.

This clone was counted a single time. V gene TRBV6-5 combines with J gene TRBJ1-6; no firm D call. CDR3 length equals 13 residues. Germline lookup yields CDR1 MNHEY and CDR2 SVGAGI. V lost 2 bases, J lost 10 bases, and 9 bases lay in between. The CDR3 protein is CASSYREDSPLHF. The CDR3 nucleotides are TGTGCCAGCAGTTACAGGGAGGACTCACCCCTCCACTTT.